This T cell receptor (beta chain) emerged from a study of T cells in Graves' hyperthyroidism and ophthalmopathy. The TCR beta CDR3 regions underwent amplification using RNA transcripts as the source. TCR CDR3 underwent first-round RT-PCR with the HTBI primer set. One entry per CDR3 protein results from TCRdb running MiXCR on the multiplex PCR reads. The table records 490,000 or so distinct CDR3 sequences, about 16% of them present only once. The CDR3 runs 14 residues. V gave up 6 bases and J gave up 8 bases, with 17 bases separating them. The V gene's germline CDR1 is MNHNS and CDR2 SASEGT. This clonotype showed up many times. Ophthalmopathy in the patients scored at least 3 on Clinical Activity Score and at least 4 on NOSPECS grade, lasting under 3 months. Patients having uncontrolled infection, another autoimmune disease, pregnancy or lactation were not included.

V and J are TRBV6-1 and TRBJ2-1; weak D call: TRBD1 (6 bases). Sequencing was performed on blood. The sequence came from a woman in her twenties or thirties with Graves' ophthalmopathy. The CDR3 here is CASRRGGVIYEQFF. The CDR3 nucleotides read TGTGCCAGCAGGCGAGGGGGAGTGATTTATGAGCAGTTCTTC.